The clone carrying this T cell receptor beta chain was seen a single time. The CDR3 is made up of 15 amino acids. The ends were cut back, 1 base at V and 5 bases at J, with 11 bases in the middle. CDR1 and CDR2 (germline): KGHSH, LQKENI. This sample is drawn from a study of blood T cells in healthy people across ages. Primed by a sample-barcoded 5' primer and a J-beta primer mix, a second PCR proceeded for 7 to 11 cycles. TCRdb re-called the 5' RACE reads with MiXCR, one entry per CDR3 protein. The table has over a million distinct CDR3 sequences, more than 35% seen once; the top ten hold 15% to 20%. The chain carries TRBV18 and TRBJ1-4, with D hard to call. This TCR came from a woman aged 60-70 years in good health. The sample comprised blood. Written as DNA, the CDR3 is TGTGCCAGCTCACCACGTAACAGCCAAAATGAAAAACTGTTTTTT. Protein: CASSPRNSQNEKLFF. Using reference TRBV18 and TRBJ1-4 for the parts outside the CDR3, the full variable domain is NAGVMQNPRHLVRRRGQEARLRCSPMKGHSHVYWYRQLPEEGLKFMVYLQKENIIDESGMPKERFSAEFPKEGPSILRIQQVVRGDSAAYFCASSPRNSQNEKLFFGSGTQLSVL.